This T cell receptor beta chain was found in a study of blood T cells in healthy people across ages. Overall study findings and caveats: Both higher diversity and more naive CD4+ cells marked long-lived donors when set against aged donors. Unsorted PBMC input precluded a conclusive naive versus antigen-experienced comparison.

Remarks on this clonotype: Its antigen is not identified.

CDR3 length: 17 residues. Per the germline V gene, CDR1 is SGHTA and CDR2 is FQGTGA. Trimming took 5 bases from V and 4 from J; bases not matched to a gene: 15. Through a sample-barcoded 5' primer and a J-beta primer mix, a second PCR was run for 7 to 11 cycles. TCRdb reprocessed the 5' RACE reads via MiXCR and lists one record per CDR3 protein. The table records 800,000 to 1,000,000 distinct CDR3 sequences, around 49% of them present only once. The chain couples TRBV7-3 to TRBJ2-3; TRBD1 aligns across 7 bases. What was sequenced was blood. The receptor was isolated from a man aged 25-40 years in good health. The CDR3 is CASSQTGPRSGADTQYF. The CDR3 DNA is TGTGCCAGCAGCCAGACAGGGCCGAGGTCTGGCGCAGATACGCAGTATTTT.